One and the same sample provided the 17 T cell receptor beta chains below, sequenced in a study of cytotoxic CD8 clonotypes in ibrutinib-treated CLL. TCRdb's table, derived via immunoSEQ multiplex PCR, lists solely in-frame clones and lacks some. The data contain 73,000 or so clones, around 68% of them singletons. The sample here was PBMCs, taken after 12 months of ibrutinib treatment. These receptors all stem from a human donor with chronic lymphocytic leukemia.

This clone was counted a few times. The chain links TRBV18 to TRBJ1-6; D not resolved. Germline V lookup: CDR1 KGHSH, CDR2 LQKENI. With 0 bases removed from V and 8 bases from J, the gap between germline ends came to 14 bases. CDR3 length: 16 residues. For the CDR3, the DNA is TGTGCCAGCTCACCACCTAACGGAGGGTGGGATTCACCCCTCCACTTT. Amino acid sequence: CASSPPNGGWDSPLHF.

This clone was detected once. The V gene is TRBV6-5, the J gene TRBJ2-7, with 8 bases lining up with TRBD1. The V gene's germline CDR1 is MNHEY and CDR2 SVGAGI. The CDR3 has 14 residues. V trimming: 8 bases; J trimming: 3 bases; junction bases outside the gene matches: 9. Written as DNA, the CDR3 is TGTGCCAGCCGAAGGACAGGGCGAATCTACGAGCAGTACTTC. Its translation: CASRRTGRIYEQYF.

In this sample, this clone turned up once. The gene calls are TRBV10-3 and TRBJ2-2; no firm D call. This CDR3 comprises 14 residues. V lost 4 bases, J lost 0 bases, and 6 bases lay in between. The germline gives CDR1 ENHRY, CDR2 SYGVKD. CDR3 in amino acids: CAISVAPNTGELFF. The CDR3 nucleotides are TGTGCCATCAGTGTAGCTCCGAACACCGGGGAGCTGTTTTTT.

J is TRBJ1-2 and V is TRBV30; D gene uncertain. The ends were cut back, 4 bases at V and 8 bases at J, with 17 bases in the middle. This CDR3 is built from 13 residues. Germline V gene sequence: CDR1 GTSNPN, CDR2 SVGIG (reference sequence). CDR3 sequence reads: CAWTQTGGGGYTF. CDR3 sequence (DNA): TGTGCCTGGACCCAAACGGGAGGAGGCGGCTACACCTTC.

This clone was picked up a small number of times. The chain employs TRBV27 and TRBJ1-1; D uncertain. Trimming stripped 5 bases from V and 6 bases from J, with 13 bases between. Germline CDR1 reads MNHEY; CDR2 reads SMNVEV (reference sequence). The CDR3 consists of 13 residues. The CDR3 loop reads CASSPMNSAEAFF. The CDR3 DNA is TGTGCCAGCAGTCCAATGAATTCCGCTGAAGCTTTCTTT.

This chain joins TRBV5-6 and TRBJ1-2, with D tentatively TRBD1 (5 bases). This CDR3 contains 15 residues. Deletions cut 7 bases from V and 4 bases from J, with 20 bases between. Germline CDR1 and CDR2: SGHDT and YYEEEE. The chain's CDR3 is CASAKGRRIIYGYTF. The DNA of the CDR3 is TGTGCCAGCGCGAAGGGGCGACGAATTATCTATGGCTACACCTTC.

This chain links TRBV18 with TRBJ2-7; a possible D gene is TRBD2 (5 bases). Germline V CDR1 and CDR2: KGHSH, LQKENI. The germline V and J ends were trimmed by 1 base and 6 bases, with 7 bases remaining between them. The CDR3 runs 12 residues. This chain's CDR3 is CASSPRTSEQYF. In DNA form, the CDR3 reads TGTGCCAGCTCACCACGTACTAGCGAGCAGTACTTC.

The chain uses TRBV7-2 and TRBJ2-5; TRBD2 matches at 8 bases. Germline loops: CDR1 SGHTA, CDR2 FQGNSA. The CDR3 runs to 17 residues. The junction had 15 bases not matched to a gene; V was cut back by 5 bases and J by 4 bases. CDR3 sequence (DNA): TGTGCCAGCAGCCCAGGCATCGACTTTCTAGCGGGAGAGACCCAGTACTTC. It encodes CASSPGIDFLAGETQYF.

DNA for the CDR3: TGTGCCAGCCGCGTTTGGGGGGCAGATGAGACCCAGTACTTC. It specifies CASRVWGADETQYF. J is TRBJ2-5 and V is TRBV7-2; tentatively, D is TRBD1 or TRBD2 (6 bases each). The CDR3 is made up of 14 amino acids. Per the germline V gene, CDR1 is SGHTA and CDR2 is FQGNSA. Trimming cost V 8 bases and J 5 bases, with 18 bases left between them.

This clone has more than one count but fewer than ten. Other DNA sequences in the same sample also yield this CDR3. The CDR3 nucleotides are TGTGCCAGCAGCGTTGGGCAGGGAACCTACGAGCAGTACTTC. Its translation is CASSVGQGTYEQYF. The chain couples TRBV9 to TRBJ2-7, with D tentatively TRBD1 (5 bases). Trimming left V 2 bases short and J 2 bases short, with 11 bases between. CDR1 SGDLS and CDR2 YYNGEE come from the germline V gene. The CDR3 spans 14 residues. The whole variable domain, filled in from reference TRBV9 and TRBJ2-7, reads DSGVTQTPKHLITATGQRVTLRCSPRSGDLSVYWYQQSLDQGLQFLIQYYNGEERAKGNILERFSAQQFPDLHSELNLSSLELGDSALYFCASSVGQGTYEQYFGPGTRLTVT.

The chain links TRBV2 to TRBJ1-1, with D unresolved. Germline CDR1 is SNHLY and CDR2 is FYNNEI. The CDR3 extends over 13 amino acids. V lost 4 bases to trimming and J lost 0 bases, with 6 bases between them. The CDR3 coding sequence is TGTGCCAGCAGTGTTTACGTGAACACTGAAGCTTTCTTT. Translated: CASSVYVNTEAFF.

This clone was counted only a few times. The gene calls are TRBV7-2 and TRBJ2-2; 13 positions agree with TRBD2. Germline V gene lookup returns CDR1 SGHTA and CDR2 FQGNSA. V dropped 4 bases and J dropped 7; count of bases not matched to a gene: 6. The CDR3 is 16 residues long. The CDR3 DNA reads TGTGCCAGCAGCTCCCGGACTAGCGGGGGTGGCGGGGAGCTGTTTTTT. Amino acids: CASSSRTSGGGGELFF. Full variable domain (outside the CDR3, taken from reference TRBV7-2 and TRBJ2-2): GAGVSQSPSNKVTEKGKDVELRCDPISGHTALYWYRQSLGQGLEFLIYFQGNSAPDKSGLPSDRFSAERTGGSVSTLTIQRTQQEDSAVYLCASSSRTSGGGGELFFGEGSRLTVL.

In this sample, this clone turned up once. The gene calls are TRBV5-4 and TRBJ1-5; D gene unclear. This CDR3 contains 14 residues. The germline gives CDR1 SGHNT, CDR2 YYREEE (reference sequence). Trimming cost V 0 bases and J 6 bases, with 10 bases left between them. CDR3 residues: CASSLDGSAQPQHF. The CDR3 DNA reads as TGTGCCAGCAGCTTGGATGGCAGCGCTCAGCCCCAGCATTTT.

CDR3 sequence: CASTPGGILLVTF. The CDR3 region has the DNA TGTGCCAGCACCCCGGGGGGGATCCTCCTTGTTACCTTC. The rearrangement uses TRBV28 and TRBJ1-2, with TRBD1 as a possible D gene (5 bases). Trimming shortened V by 7 bases and J by 14 bases, and 23 bases separated the two germline ends. CDR3 length: 13 residues. Germline assignment: CDR1 MDHEN and CDR2 SYDVKM.

V usage is TRBV6-1 and J usage is TRBJ1-4, with 7 bases identical to TRBD1. The CDR3 has 15 residues. Trimming cost V 4 bases and J 3 bases; bases outside gene matches: 5. Per germline, CDR1 MNHNS and CDR2 SASEGT. CDR3 DNA: TGTGCCAGCAGTGGAAACAGGGGCGCTAATGAAAAACTGTTTTTT. This sequence encodes CASSGNRGANEKLFF.

The chain carries TRBV6-5 and TRBJ2-7, with TRBD2 matching over 13 bases. CDR1 is MNHEY, CDR2 SVGAGI, per germline. Trimming at V came to 4 bases and at J to 6 bases, leaving 9 bases not matched to a gene. This CDR3 has 16 residues. The CDR3 DNA is TGTGCCAGCAGTTCGCGGACTAGCGGGGGCCCCCTCGAGCAGTACTTC. This encodes CASSSRTSGGPLEQYF.

V usage is TRBV5-4 and J usage is TRBJ2-1; 7 bases map to TRBD2. Germline CDR1 and CDR2: SGHNT and YYREEE (reference sequence). This CDR3 has 15 residues. The ends lost 0 bases at V and 2 bases at J; junction bases unmatched: 2. The chain's CDR3 is CASSLASGAYNEQFF. CDR3 sequence (DNA): TGTGCCAGCAGCTTGGCCAGCGGGGCCTACAATGAGCAGTTCTTC.